The 8 T cell receptor beta chains given below trace back to one sample, sequenced in a study of cytomegalovirus exposure and HLA in healthy donors. The PCR used 60 Vbeta and 13 Jbeta primers. Libraries were prepared by immunoSEQ multiplex PCR; TCRdb keeps only in-frame clonotypes and omits some of them. In the table there are more than 95,000 clones, about 72% of which are singletons. Sequences were obtained from PBMCs. These receptors were collected from a man aged 50 to 60 in good health and CMV-seropositive.

This chain joins TRBV28 and TRBJ2-7; D is uncertain. V was pared by 4 bases and J by 6 bases, with 7 bases between. The CDR3 is 11 residues long. Germline CDR1 and CDR2: MDHEN and SYDVKM. The CDR3: CASSSLSEQYF. The CDR3 region has the DNA TGTGCCAGCAGTTCATTGAGCGAGCAGTACTTC.

This chain connects TRBV12-2 to TRBJ2-5; TRBD2 reflects the table's D call only, with no check against the DNA. TRBV12-2 is shown as a pseudogene. This CDR3 comprises 14 residues. CDR3 in DNA: TGTGCAAGTCGCTTTCCTAGCGGAGGGGAGACCCAGTACTTC. This encodes CASRFPSGGETQYF.

The V call is TRBV5-4, the J call TRBJ1-2; unclear D gene. The CDR3 is 13 residues long. The germline gives CDR1 SGHNT, CDR2 YYREEE (reference sequence). Trimming cost V 1 base and J 4 bases, with 8 bases left between them. The CDR3: CASSLTQAYGYTF. CDR3 coding DNA: TGTGCCAGCAGCTTGACCCAGGCCTATGGCTACACCTTC.

V usage is TRBV28 and J usage is TRBJ1-2; D is possibly TRBD1 (5 bases). V was clipped by 4 bases and J by 3 bases, with 15 bases between them. The CDR3 is 15 residues long. Germline CDR1 reads MDHEN; CDR2 reads SYDVKM. CDR3 region: CASSSSGQGDYGYTF. DNA for the CDR3: TGTGCCAGCAGTTCGTCGGGCCAGGGCGACTATGGCTACACCTTC.

The CDR3 coding sequence is TGTGCCAGCAGTCCGTCCCATCTACAAGAGACCCAGTACTTC. It yields the protein CASSPSHLQETQYF. This chain links TRBV2 with TRBJ2-5; D call uncertain. V lost 5 bases to trimming and J lost 2 bases, with 12 bases between them. This CDR3 is 14 amino acids long. CDR1 SNHLY and CDR2 FYNNEI come from the germline V gene.

V gene TRBV28 combines with J gene TRBJ2-6; D unclear. The CDR3 extends over 13 amino acids. Germline V gene sequence: CDR1 MDHEN, CDR2 SYDVKM. V was shortened by 8 bases and J by 1 base, with 6 bases between the two germline ends. The CDR3 spells CASVTSGANVLTF. The CDR3 DNA reads TGTGCCAGCGTAACATCTGGGGCCAACGTCCTGACTTTC.

The chain uses TRBV5-1 and TRBJ2-3, with 13 nucleotides matching TRBD2. The CDR3 has 20 residues. From germline, CDR1 is SGHRS and CDR2 YFSETQ. The J segment lost 0 bases and the V segment lost 4 bases, leaving 14 bases of the junction unmatched. The CDR3 reads CASSPWGATSGGASTDTQYF. In DNA form, the CDR3 reads TGCGCCAGCAGCCCCTGGGGGGCAACTAGCGGGGGGGCCAGCACAGATACGCAGTATTTT.

This chain uses TRBV30 with TRBJ2-7; 7 nucleotides match TRBD1. The junction had 6 bases not matched to a gene; V was cut back by 2 bases and J by 5 bases. The CDR3 extends over 13 amino acids. Germline V CDR1 and CDR2: GTSNPN, SVGIG (reference sequence). The CDR3: CAWSMDRPNEQYF. The CDR3 nucleotides read TGTGCCTGGAGTATGGACAGGCCCAACGAGCAGTACTTC.